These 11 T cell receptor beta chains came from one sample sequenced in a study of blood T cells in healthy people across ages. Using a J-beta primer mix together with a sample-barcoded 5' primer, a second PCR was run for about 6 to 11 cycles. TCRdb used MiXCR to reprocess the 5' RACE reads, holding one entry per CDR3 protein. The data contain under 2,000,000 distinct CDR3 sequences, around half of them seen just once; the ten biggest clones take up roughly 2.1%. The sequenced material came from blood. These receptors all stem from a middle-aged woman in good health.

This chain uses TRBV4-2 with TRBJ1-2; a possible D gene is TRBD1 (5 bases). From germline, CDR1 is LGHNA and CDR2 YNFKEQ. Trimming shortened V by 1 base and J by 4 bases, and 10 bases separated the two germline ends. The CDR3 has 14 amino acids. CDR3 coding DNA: TGTGCCAGCAGCCAAGGTCTGGGGGGCTATGGCTACACCTTC. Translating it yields CASSQGLGGYGYTF.

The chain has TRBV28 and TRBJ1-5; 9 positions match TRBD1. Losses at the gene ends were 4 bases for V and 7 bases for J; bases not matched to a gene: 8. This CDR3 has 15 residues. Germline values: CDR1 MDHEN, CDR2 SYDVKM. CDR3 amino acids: CASSYTGGAGQPQHF. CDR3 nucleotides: TGTGCCAGCAGTTACACAGGGGGCGCAGGACAGCCCCAGCATTTT.

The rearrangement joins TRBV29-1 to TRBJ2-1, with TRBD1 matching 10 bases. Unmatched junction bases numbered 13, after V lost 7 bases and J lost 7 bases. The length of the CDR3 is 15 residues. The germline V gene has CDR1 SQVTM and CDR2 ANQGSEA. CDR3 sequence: CSALLPGQGWNEQFF. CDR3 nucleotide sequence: TGCAGCGCCTTACTACCGGGACAGGGGTGGAATGAGCAGTTCTTC.

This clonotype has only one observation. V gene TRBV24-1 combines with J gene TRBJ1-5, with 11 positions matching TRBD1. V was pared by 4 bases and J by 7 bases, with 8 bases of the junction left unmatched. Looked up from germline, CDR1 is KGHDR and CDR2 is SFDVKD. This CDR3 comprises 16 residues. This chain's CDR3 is CATSESGQGVRQPQHF. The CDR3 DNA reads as TGTGCCACCAGTGAATCGGGACAGGGGGTCAGACAGCCCCAGCATTTT.

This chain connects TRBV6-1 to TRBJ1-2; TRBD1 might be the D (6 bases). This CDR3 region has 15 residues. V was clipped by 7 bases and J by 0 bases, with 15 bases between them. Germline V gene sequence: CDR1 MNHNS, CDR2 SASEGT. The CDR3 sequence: CASTGGPTANYGYTF. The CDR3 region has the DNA TGTGCCAGCACGGGGGGGCCAACTGCTAACTATGGCTACACCTTC.

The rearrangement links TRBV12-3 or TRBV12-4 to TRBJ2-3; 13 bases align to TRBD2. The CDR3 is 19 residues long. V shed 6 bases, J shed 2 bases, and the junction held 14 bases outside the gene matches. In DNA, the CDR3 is TGTGCCAGCAGCCCAAGCTTCGGGACTAGCGGGATTGCCACAGATACGCAGTATTTT. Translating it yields CASSPSFGTSGIATDTQYF.

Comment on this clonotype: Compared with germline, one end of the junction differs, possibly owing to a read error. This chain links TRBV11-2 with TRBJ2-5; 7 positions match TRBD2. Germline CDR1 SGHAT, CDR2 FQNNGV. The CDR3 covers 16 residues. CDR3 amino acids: CASSLEWGGGKETQYF. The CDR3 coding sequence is TGTGCCAGCAGCCTAGAGTGGGGCGGGGGTAAAGAGACCCAGTACTTC.

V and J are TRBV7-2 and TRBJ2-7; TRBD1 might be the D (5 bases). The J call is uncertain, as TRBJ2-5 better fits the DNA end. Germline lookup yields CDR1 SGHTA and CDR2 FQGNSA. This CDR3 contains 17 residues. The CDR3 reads CASSLERVARGLETQYF. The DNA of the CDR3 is TGTGCCAGCAGCTTAGAGAGAGTGGCAAGGGGCTTGGAGACCCAGTACTTC.

The CDR3 loop is CASSPGRGWQYF. The CDR3 DNA sequence: TGTGCCAGCAGCCCGGGACGAGGATGGCAGTACTTC. The genes are TRBV5-6 and TRBJ2-5, with D possibly being TRBD1 or TRBD2 (5 bases each). Trimming stripped 4 bases from V and 11 bases from J, with 15 bases between. The germline V gene encodes CDR1 SGHDT and CDR2 YYEEEE. The CDR3 extends over 12 amino acids. Combining the CDR3 with reference TRBV5-6 and TRBJ2-5 gives the whole variable domain DAGVTQSPTHLIKTRGQQVTLRCSPKSGHDTVSWYQQALGQGPQFIFQYYEEEERQRGNFPDRFSGHQFPNYSSELNVNALLLGDSALYLCASSPGRGWQYFGPGTRLLVL.

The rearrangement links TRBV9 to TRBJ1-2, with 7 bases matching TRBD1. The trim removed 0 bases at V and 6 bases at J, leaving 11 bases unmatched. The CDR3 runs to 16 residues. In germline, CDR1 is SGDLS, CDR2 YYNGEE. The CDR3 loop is CASSVAPGQVLDGYTF. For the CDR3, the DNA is TGTGCCAGCAGCGTAGCGCCCGGACAGGTCTTAGATGGCTACACCTTC.

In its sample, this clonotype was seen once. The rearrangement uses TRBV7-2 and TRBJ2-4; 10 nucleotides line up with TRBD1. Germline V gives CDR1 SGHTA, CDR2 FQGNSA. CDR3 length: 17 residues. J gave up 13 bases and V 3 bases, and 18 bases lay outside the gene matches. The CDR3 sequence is CASSFPTGGGISIEQYF. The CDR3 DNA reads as TGTGCCAGCAGCTTCCCGACAGGGGGCGGTATATCTATTGAGCAGTACTTC.